A single sample is the source of the 2 T cell receptor beta chains below, sequenced in a study of response to subunit inactivated influenza vaccine. TCRdb reprocessed the RT-PCR reads with MiXCR, giving one entry per CDR3 protein. This table has hundreds of thousands of distinct CDR3 sequences, around 14% appearing once. The sequencing here drew on PBMCs from blood, taken 14 days before vaccination. All receptors derive from a man between 45 and 60 years old who received an inactivated influenza vaccine.

The chain has TRBV11-2 and TRBJ2-7; 9 bases align to TRBD2. The germline CDR1 and CDR2 sequences are SGHAT and FQNNGV. The CDR3 runs to 18 residues. V was clipped by 0 bases and J by 2 bases; unmatched bases: 11. CDR3 sequence reads: CASSLEAGGGGHTYEQYF. The DNA of the CDR3 is TGTGCCAGCAGCTTAGAAGCGGGGGGAGGAGGGCATACCTACGAGCAGTACTTC.

This clonotype was observed a few times. This chain joins TRBV11-2 and TRBJ2-1, with 7 bases aligning to TRBD1. CDR1 is SGHAT, CDR2 FQNNGV, per germline. The CDR3 length is 14 residues. J lost 8 bases, V lost 9 bases, and 13 bases had no gene match. Written as DNA, the CDR3 is TGTGCCAGTCAACAGGGGATTGGGCTGGATGAGCAGTTCTTC. Its protein product is CASQQGIGLDEQFF.